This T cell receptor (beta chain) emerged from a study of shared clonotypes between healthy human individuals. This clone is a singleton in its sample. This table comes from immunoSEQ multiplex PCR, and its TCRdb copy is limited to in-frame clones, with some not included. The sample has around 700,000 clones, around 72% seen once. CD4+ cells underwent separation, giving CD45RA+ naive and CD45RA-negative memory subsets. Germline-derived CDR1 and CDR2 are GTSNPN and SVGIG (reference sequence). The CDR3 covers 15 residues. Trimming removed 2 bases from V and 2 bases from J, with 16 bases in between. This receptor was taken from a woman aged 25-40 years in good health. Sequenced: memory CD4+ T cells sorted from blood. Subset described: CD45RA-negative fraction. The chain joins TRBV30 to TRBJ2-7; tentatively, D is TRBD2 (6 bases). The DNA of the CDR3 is TGTGCCTGGAGTCCAGGGCTAGCGAAACCCTACGAGCAGTACTTC. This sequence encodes CAWSPGLAKPYEQYF.